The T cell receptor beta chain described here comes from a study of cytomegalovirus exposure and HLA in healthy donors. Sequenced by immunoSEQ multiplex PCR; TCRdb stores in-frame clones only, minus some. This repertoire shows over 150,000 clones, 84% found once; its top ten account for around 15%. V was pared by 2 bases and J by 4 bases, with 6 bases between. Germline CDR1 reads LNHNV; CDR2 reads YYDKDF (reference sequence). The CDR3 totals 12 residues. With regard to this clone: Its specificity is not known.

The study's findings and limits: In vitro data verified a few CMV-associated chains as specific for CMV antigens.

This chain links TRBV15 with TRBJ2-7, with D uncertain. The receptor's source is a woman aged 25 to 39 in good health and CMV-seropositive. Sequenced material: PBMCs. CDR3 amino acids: CATSRPRYEQYF. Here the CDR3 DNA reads TGTGCCACCAGCAGACCCCGGTACGAGCAGTACTTC.